The TCR beta chain under discussion was sequenced for a study of vaccination effects on CD4 cells after COVID-19. A roughly ten-day culture period preceded the isolation of CD4+ T cells. The participants, recipients of two vaccine doses, got either BNT162b2 or mRNA-1273. Some clones are missing from TCRdb's copy, which holds only in-frame ones; the method was immunoSEQ multiplex PCR. Of 60,000 to 80,000 clones in the sample, just under 75% were seen once. Remarks on this clone: What it binds is unknown.

This clonotype was obtained from a human donor who received a COVID-19 vaccine. Material: CD4+ T cells from PBMCs cultured without peptide, obtained after COVID-19 vaccination.

As DNA, the CDR3 is TGTGCCAGCCCCAGGGCCCAAGCCAAAAACATTCAGTACTTC. It encodes CASPRAQAKNIQYF. The V and J genes are TRBV21-1 and TRBJ2-4; the table's D call of TRBD1 was not tested on the DNA. TRBV21-1 is an annotated pseudogene. The CDR3 totals 14 residues.